Following are 11 T cell receptor beta chains from one sample sequenced in a study of T-cell memory formation after mild COVID-19. TCRdb reprocessed the 5' RACE reads with MiXCR, giving one entry per CDR3 protein. The data show more than 350,000 distinct CDR3 sequences, with under 25% seen just once and under 15% held by the top ten. The specimen was PBMCs or a T cell subset sorted from them (not recorded which). The receptor set was obtained from an adult woman who had mild COVID-19 (a few samples of this study predate the infection). Cell type and time point are not known.

The chain uses TRBV10-3 and TRBJ2-3, with a possible D match to TRBD1 (5 bases). There are 13 residues in the CDR3. With 6 bases removed from V and 3 bases from J, the gap between germline ends came to 10 bases. Germline CDR1 is ENHRY and CDR2 is SYGVKD. The CDR3 nucleotides are TGTGCCATCAGCGTAGACAGAACAGATACGCAGTATTTT. Its translation: CAISVDRTDTQYF.

This sequence joins TRBV7-2 and TRBJ2-7; 8 bases fit TRBD1. The trim removed 1 base at V and 5 bases at J, leaving 4 bases unmatched. This CDR3 spans 14 amino acids. CDR1 and CDR2 (germline): SGHTA, FQGNSA. As DNA, the CDR3 is TGTGCCAGCAGCTTAGATCCAGGGGGCCACGAGCAGTACTTC. Translating it yields CASSLDPGGHEQYF.

There are a few counts of this clonotype. The rearrangement links TRBV6-2 or TRBV6-3 to TRBJ2-1; D not resolved. With 6 bases removed from V and 14 bases from J, the gap between germline ends came to 14 bases. There are 11 residues in the CDR3. The germline CDR1 and CDR2 sequences are MNHEY and SVGEGT. Here the CDR3 DNA reads TGTGCCAGCAGAACGGGTCCTCGAGAGTTCTTC. Amino acids: CASRTGPREFF.

DNA for the CDR3: TGTGCCACCAGCCCCGGGGGACTAGCTCGGGAGACCCAGTACTTC. Protein sequence: CATSPGGLARETQYF. This chain uses TRBV24-1 with TRBJ2-5, with TRBD2 matching 9 bases. In germline, CDR1 is KGHDR, CDR2 SFDVKD. Losses at the gene ends were 7 bases for V and 5 bases for J; bases not matched to a gene: 10. This CDR3 contains 15 residues.

This clonotype was picked up many times. The chain employs TRBV5-1 and TRBJ2-7, with D tentatively TRBD1 (6 bases). This CDR3 is 15 amino acids long. Germline V gene data show CDR1 as SGHRS and CDR2 as YFSETQ. Deletions cut 1 base from V and 4 bases from J, with 15 bases between. The CDR3 spells CASSLSSTGWYEQYF. The CDR3 DNA sequence: TGCGCCAGCAGCTTGAGTTCCACAGGGTGGTACGAGCAGTACTTC.

The V call is TRBV10-3, the J call TRBJ2-3; 7 bases line up with TRBD1. The CDR3 spans 16 residues. Germline CDR1 ENHRY, CDR2 SYGVKD. Losses at the gene ends were 3 bases for V and 8 bases for J; bases not matched to a gene: 14. Here the CDR3 reads CAISDKGAPTFGTQYF. Here the CDR3 DNA reads TGTGCCATCAGTGATAAGGGGGCGCCCACATTTGGTACGCAGTATTTT.

V is TRBV18 and J is TRBJ2-2; D remains unclear. The CDR3 sequence is 15 residues long. Germline V gene data show CDR1 as KGHSH and CDR2 as LQKENI. V lost 3 bases and J lost 1, with 9 bases in between. Here the CDR3 reads CASSPGNLNTGELFF. DNA of the CDR3: TGTGCCAGCTCACCGGGGAACTTGAACACCGGGGAGCTGTTTTTT.

There are a few counts of this clonotype. The V call is TRBV5-1, the J call TRBJ2-1; 9 nucleotides align to TRBD1. This CDR3 is 13 amino acids long. Germline assignment: CDR1 SGHRS and CDR2 YFSETQ. With V trimmed by 4 bases and J by 8 bases, 4 bases remained unmatched. The CDR3 nucleotides are TGCGCCAGCAGCGCGGGACAGGGTGATGAGCAGTTCTTC. Translated: CASSAGQGDEQFF.

This clonotype has a handful of counts. V gene TRBV7-3 combines with J gene TRBJ2-5; 9 nucleotides align to TRBD1. Trimming cost V 4 bases and J 5 bases; bases outside gene matches: 5. Germline CDR1 and CDR2: SGHTA and FQGTGA. The CDR3 is made up of 14 amino acids. CDR3 region: CASSSTGGGETQYF. The DNA of the CDR3 is TGTGCCAGCAGCTCTACAGGGGGCGGGGAGACCCAGTACTTC. Full variable domain (outside the CDR3, taken from reference TRBV7-3 and TRBJ2-5): GAGVSQTPSNKVTEKGKYVELRCDPISGHTALYWYRQSLGQGPEFLIYFQGTGAADDSGLPNDRFFAVRPEGSVSTLKIQRTERGDSAVYLCASSSTGGGETQYFGPGTRLLVL.

The chain is built from TRBV6-2 or TRBV6-3 and TRBJ2-5; D could derive from TRBD1 or TRBD2 (6 bases each). V lost 2 bases and J lost 2, with 18 bases in between. Germline loops: CDR1 MNHEY, CDR2 SVGEGT. This CDR3 region has 17 residues. In DNA, the CDR3 is TGTGCCAGCAGTTACAAAACGGGGGCGCCGGATCAAGAGACCCAGTACTTC. Translating it yields CASSYKTGAPDQETQYF.

The chain joins TRBV7-2 to TRBJ2-3, with 9 bases identical to TRBD2. CDR1 SGHTA and CDR2 FQGNSA come from the germline V gene. Trimming took 5 bases from V and 6 from J; bases not matched to a gene: 12. The CDR3 length is 16 residues. CDR3 DNA sequence: TGTGCCAGCAGCGCCCTTGGCGGGAGGGTTGGGGATACGCAGTATTTT. Translation gives CASSALGGRVGDTQYF.